This passage covers 22 T cell receptor beta chains from one sample sequenced in a study of blood T cells in healthy people across ages. Combining a sample-barcoded 5' primer with a J-beta primer mix, a second PCR ran for about 7 to 11 cycles. TCRdb reprocessed the 5' RACE reads via MiXCR and lists one record per CDR3 protein. The sample carries 950,000 to 1,200,000 distinct CDR3 sequences, roughly two fifths recorded once. The specimen was blood. All receptors come from a man younger than 35 in good health.

Notes on this clonotype: This CDR3 fails to terminate in the conserved phenylalanine or tryptophan, so it likely reflects a read error. V gene TRBV28 combines with J gene TRBJ1-5; D is possibly TRBD1 (6 bases). Trimming took off 5 bases at V and 6 bases at J, with 14 bases between the two ends. This CDR3 is 14 amino acids long. The germline gives CDR1 MDHEN, CDR2 SYDVKM. This CDR3 reads CASSPGQWGQPQHV. The CDR3 DNA reads TGTGCCAGCAGTCCTGGACAGTGGGGTCAGCCCCAGCATGTT.

This clonotype was counted a few times. CDR3 protein: CASSVGRVETQYF. The CDR3 DNA follows: TGTGCCAGCAGTGTCGGAAGGGTTGAGACCCAGTACTTC. V and J are TRBV2 and TRBJ2-5, with D unclear. V dropped 4 bases and J dropped 5 bases, with 11 bases sitting between them. Germline V CDR1 and CDR2: SNHLY, FYNNEI. The CDR3 has 13 amino acids.

There are a few counts of this clonotype. The chain links TRBV3-1 to TRBJ1-2, with TRBD1 matching over 9 bases. This CDR3 has 14 residues. The V gene's germline CDR1 is LGHDT and CDR2 YNNKEL (reference sequence). The V segment lost 4 bases and the J segment 6 bases; nucleotides outside the gene matches: 6. The CDR3 spells CASSLGTGHHGYTF. Here the CDR3 DNA reads TGTGCCAGCAGCCTTGGGACAGGGCACCATGGCTACACCTTC.

This clonotype was seen a handful of times. The chain links TRBV5-6 to TRBJ2-1; D unresolved. This CDR3 spans 13 amino acids. Germline-derived CDR1 and CDR2 are SGHDT and YYEEEE. Trimming left V 0 bases short and J 8 bases short, with 9 bases between. The chain's CDR3 is CASSLGVKDEQFF. Written as DNA, the CDR3 is TGTGCCAGCAGCTTGGGGGTTAAAGATGAGCAGTTCTTC.

The rearrangement uses TRBV12-3 or TRBV12-4 and TRBJ2-4; 7 nucleotides match TRBD1. Trimming took 7 bases from V and 6 from J; bases not matched to a gene: 0. This CDR3 is 11 amino acids long. The CDR3, as DNA: TGTGCCAGCACAGGGGGAAACATTCAGTACTTC. It specifies CASTGGNIQYF.

This clonotype was detected a few times. This chain joins TRBV10-3 and TRBJ1-4; the D is unclear. CDR1 is ENHRY, CDR2 SYGVKD, per germline. This CDR3 spans 13 amino acids. V lost 3 bases to trimming and J lost 7 bases, with 9 bases between them. The CDR3 DNA reads as TGTGCCATCAGTGAAGGGAGATCTGAAAAACTGTTTTTT. Its translation: CAISEGRSEKLFF.

There are a few counts of this clonotype. V gene TRBV2 combines with J gene TRBJ2-3, with D hard to call. There are 14 residues in the CDR3. Trimming left V 8 bases short and J 2 bases short, with 14 bases between. Looked up from germline, CDR1 is SNHLY and CDR2 is FYNNEI. The CDR3 DNA reads as TGTGCCAGCCTACGGTCCTCCTACACAGATACGCAGTATTTT. Protein product: CASLRSSYTDTQYF.

This clonotype was counted between two and nine times. The chain recombines TRBV20-1 with TRBJ1-1; D remains ambiguous. Germline V gene sequence: CDR1 DFQATT, CDR2 SNEGSKA (reference sequence). V was trimmed by 1 base and J by 0 bases, leaving 9 bases between them. The CDR3 sequence is 14 residues long. The CDR3: CSARVGSLNTEAFF. CDR3 nucleotides: TGCAGTGCTAGAGTCGGCAGCCTGAACACTGAAGCTTTCTTT.

The V gene is TRBV2, the J gene TRBJ1-2; 9 bases match TRBD1. The V gene's germline CDR1 is SNHLY and CDR2 FYNNEI. The CDR3 length is 14 residues. The trim removed 1 base at V and 8 bases at J, leaving 5 bases unmatched. CDR3 DNA: TGTGCCAGCAGTGAAGTTGGGACAGGGTTGGGCTACACCTTC. Amino acids: CASSEVGTGLGYTF.

V usage is TRBV11-3 and J usage is TRBJ2-3; possible D gene TRBD2, 7 bases. Trimming removed 5 bases from V and 11 bases from J, with 17 bases in between. In germline, CDR1 is SGHNT, CDR2 YENEEA. CDR3 size: 13 residues. The CDR3 is CASSVREGDEQYF. Here the CDR3 DNA reads TGTGCCAGCAGCGTTAGGGAGGGGGACGAGCAGTATTTT.

This clonotype was found a few times. The chain carries TRBV6-1 and TRBJ1-2; perhaps TRBD1 as D (5 bases). Per the germline V gene, CDR1 is MNHNS and CDR2 is SASEGT. The CDR3 sequence is 14 residues long. V was shortened by 4 bases and J by 7 bases, with 16 bases between the two germline ends. Here the CDR3 reads CASSAAREESGYTF. CDR3 DNA sequence: TGTGCCAGCAGTGCTGCCAGGGAAGAAAGTGGCTACACCTTC.

This clonotype was seen a few times. The chain uses TRBV7-9 and TRBJ1-2; perhaps TRBD1 as D (6 bases). Trimming pared 5 bases from V and 2 bases from J, leaving 12 bases between. In germline, CDR1 is SEHNR, CDR2 FQNEAQ (reference sequence). The CDR3 spans 14 residues. Here the CDR3 reads CASSTLDRNYGYTF. The CDR3 region has the DNA TGTGCCAGCAGCACACTTGACAGGAACTATGGCTACACCTTC.

This clonotype occurred many times. The chain employs TRBV20-1 and TRBJ2-3, with 13 bases that match TRBD2. The CDR3 sequence is 17 residues long. Germline V CDR1 and CDR2: DFQATT, SNEGSKA (reference sequence). V lost 5 bases, J lost 0 bases, and 8 bases stayed unmatched. The CDR3 spells CSASRTSGGGSTDTQYF. The DNA of the CDR3 is TGCAGTGCTTCCCGGACTAGCGGGGGAGGTAGCACAGATACGCAGTATTTT.

The chain carries TRBV6-2 or TRBV6-3 and TRBJ2-1, with D perhaps given as TRBD1 or TRBD2 (6 bases each). The germline gives CDR1 MNHEY, CDR2 SVGEGT. CDR3 size: 15 residues. Trimming took off 6 bases at V and 4 bases at J, with 16 bases between the two ends. Here the CDR3 DNA reads TGTGCCAGCAGCCGACTCGGGGGCACTTACAATGAGCAGTTCTTC. Translating it yields CASSRLGGTYNEQFF.

The V call is TRBV12-3 or TRBV12-4, the J call TRBJ2-5, with 7 nucleotides matching TRBD2. V shed 4 bases, J shed 11 bases, and the junction held 25 bases outside the gene matches. The CDR3 runs to 18 residues. DNA of the CDR3: TGTGCCAGCAGTTCCCTGTATGGGCGGGGGATAAACTACAATGAGCAGTACTTC. This sequence encodes CASSSLYGRGINYNEQYF.

As regards this clonotype: Possible read error: a much larger clone is one base away. This chain connects TRBV10-3 to TRBJ2-5; either TRBD1 or TRBD2 may supply D (5 bases each). The J call may be wrong; the DNA end is better matched by TRBJ2-7. From germline, CDR1 is ENHRY and CDR2 SYGVKD. The CDR3 is 11 residues long. This CDR3 reads CAIEGSYEQYF. The DNA for the CDR3 is TGTGCCATCGAGGGGAGTTACGAGCAGTACTTC.

This chain uses TRBV5-1 with TRBJ2-1; D is ambiguous. The V and J ends lost 3 bases and 0 bases respectively, with 10 bases between them. The CDR3 runs 15 residues. Germline CDR1 reads SGHRS; CDR2 reads YFSETQ. CDR3 coding DNA: TGCGCCAGCAGCTACGACGGAAACTCCTACAATGAGCAGTTCTTC. Protein: CASSYDGNSYNEQFF.

This chain links TRBV21-1 with TRBJ2-1; no check of the table's D call, TRBD2, against the DNA was made. TRBV21-1 is assigned pseudogene status. The CDR3 is 18 amino acids. The CDR3 loop is CASSPIHQRGPYYNEQFF. The DNA for the CDR3 is TGTGCCAGCAGCCCGATCCACCAGCGGGGGCCCTACTACAATGAGCAGTTCTTC.

The J gene is TRBJ1-6, the V gene TRBV6-1, with D unclear. Germline V lookup: CDR1 MNHNS, CDR2 SASEGT. This CDR3 spans 12 amino acids. Deletions cut 2 bases from V and 11 bases from J, with 7 bases between. The CDR3 DNA follows: TGTGCCAGCAGTGAATGGTTGCCACCCCTCCACTTT. Amino acids: CASSEWLPPLHF.

This chain links TRBV7-9 with TRBJ1-2, with 7 bases aligning to TRBD1. Per germline, CDR1 SEHNR and CDR2 FQNEAQ (reference sequence). This CDR3 region has 15 residues. V dropped 3 bases and J dropped 3; count of bases not matched to a gene: 7. CDR3 region: CASSLGIGTDYGYTF. The CDR3, as DNA: TGTGCCAGCAGCTTGGGGATTGGGACAGACTATGGCTACACCTTC.

This clonotype was observed a single time. This chain links TRBV6-2 or TRBV6-3 with TRBJ2-3; the D is unclear. Trimming removed 0 bases at V and 0 bases at J, with 10 bases between. CDR1 and CDR2 from the germline V gene are MNHEY and SVGEGT. This CDR3 has 16 amino acids. CDR3 coding DNA: TGTGCCAGCAGTTACTCGTCCGGACCTAGCACAGATACGCAGTATTTT. This translates into CASSYSSGPSTDTQYF.

With regard to this clonotype: Just one base apart from a much larger clone, this may be a read error. The CDR3 sequence is CASSLTQGGGNTF. The DNA for the CDR3 is TGTGCCAGCAGCTTAACTCAGGGTGGTGGCAACACCTTC. V usage is TRBV7-2 and J usage is TRBJ1-2; D possibly corresponds to TRBD1 (5 bases). The CDR3 length is 13 residues. Per germline, CDR1 SGHTA and CDR2 FQGNSA.